Shown below are 18 T cell receptor beta chains from a single sample sequenced in a study of regulatory T cells in long-lasting Graves disease. Specified time point: newly diagnosed GD, antithyroid drugs for less than 3 months. PBMC-extracted RNA yielded the TCR library. TCR beta libraries were built with iRepertoire HTBI primers and Arm-PCR of CDR3 regions. One entry per CDR3 protein results from TCRdb running MiXCR on the multiplex PCR reads. The table includes about 420,000 distinct CDR3 sequences, 16% detected once. The same data also went into a second study, on T cells in Graves' hyperthyroidism and ophthalmopathy.

The sample consisted of peripheral blood mononuclear cells (PBMCs), taken at new diagnosis, from a patient treated with antithyroid drugs. The receptors derive from a woman between 18 and 29 years old with Graves disease.

This clonotype was observed many times. The rearrangement joins TRBV2 to TRBJ1-5; 10 bases agree with TRBD1. Per germline, CDR1 SNHLY and CDR2 FYNNEI. Losses at the gene ends were 6 bases for V and 0 bases for J; bases not matched to a gene: 2. The CDR3 is 15 amino acids. For the CDR3, the DNA is TGTGCCAGCAGCTGGGACAGGGGTAGCAATCAGCCCCAGCATTTT. Translating gives CASSWDRGSNQPQHF.

The chain links TRBV9 to TRBJ2-5; 9 nucleotides align to TRBD1. CDR3 size: 15 residues. The germline gives CDR1 SGDLS, CDR2 YYNGEE. J lost 3 bases, V lost 4 bases, and 7 bases had no gene match. CDR3 nucleotide sequence: TGTGCCAGCAGCAACTACGGACAGGGGAAAGAGACCCAGTACTTC. Protein: CASSNYGQGKETQYF.

The V gene is TRBV28, the J gene TRBJ2-5, with D perhaps assigned TRBD1 or TRBD2 (6 bases each). Germline CDR1 reads MDHEN; CDR2 reads SYDVKM. Trimming pared 5 bases from V and 7 bases from J, leaving 11 bases between. There are 12 residues in the CDR3. The CDR3 protein is CASSLPGATQYF. CDR3 sequence (DNA): TGTGCCAGCAGTCTACCGGGGGCGACCCAGTACTTC.

Only a few counts were recorded for this clonotype. V gene TRBV20-1 combines with J gene TRBJ2-6; D is undetermined. With 3 bases removed from V and 0 bases from J, the gap between germline ends came to 6 bases. There are 14 residues in the CDR3. Germline loops: CDR1 DFQATT, CDR2 SNEGSKA (reference sequence). As DNA, the CDR3 is TGCAGTGCTAGTCGGCCCTCTGGGGCCAACGTCCTGACTTTC. It encodes CSASRPSGANVLTF.

The genes are TRBV30 and TRBJ2-1; no firm D call. Trimming pared 0 bases from V and 5 bases from J, leaving 5 bases between. The CDR3 sequence is 12 residues long. Germline loops: CDR1 GTSNPN, CDR2 SVGIG (reference sequence). The CDR3, as DNA: TGTGCCTGGAGTGTATTCAACAATGAGCAGTTCTTC. It encodes CAWSVFNNEQFF.

The sample holds a few counts of this clonotype. The chain has TRBV4-1 and TRBJ2-7; 7 bases are shared with TRBD2. CDR1 is MGHRA, CDR2 YSYEKL, per germline. This CDR3 contains 14 residues. With 4 bases clipped from V and 2 bases from J, the junction kept 5 bases outside the gene matches. The CDR3 coding sequence is TGCGCCAGCAGCCGGGGGGGGTTGACCTACGAGCAGTACTTC. Its protein is CASSRGGLTYEQYF.

Many counts were recorded for this clonotype. This chain's CDR3 is CASSYSTKGQFYEQYF. The CDR3 DNA reads TGTGCCAGCAGTTACTCGACTAAGGGACAGTTCTACGAGCAGTACTTC. The chain recombines TRBV6-2 or TRBV6-3 with TRBJ2-7; TRBD1 agrees at 7 bases. J gave up 3 bases and V 0 bases, and 8 bases lay outside the gene matches. The CDR3 totals 16 residues. Germline CDR1 reads MNHEY; CDR2 reads SVGEGT.

This clonotype was seen ten or more times. The chain combines TRBV11-2 with TRBJ2-3; D is perhaps TRBD2 (5 bases). V was shortened by 5 bases and J by 5 bases, with 17 bases between the two germline ends. Germline assignment: CDR1 SGHAT and CDR2 FQNNGV. This CDR3 spans 15 amino acids. The CDR3 nucleotides are TGTGCCAGCAGCCCCGTCTTGGTGGCGGGAGATACGCAGTATTTT. This sequence encodes CASSPVLVAGDTQYF.

As regards this clonotype: Since a much larger clone is just one base distant, this may be a read error. This CDR3 is missing its conserved last phenylalanine or tryptophan, likely due to a read error. The chain links TRBV2 to TRBJ1-4; a possible D gene is TRBD1 (5 bases). CDR3 size: 15 residues. CDR1 SNHLY and CDR2 FYNNEI come from the germline V gene. V lost 5 bases, J lost 0 bases, and 10 bases lay in between. This CDR3 is CASSPDRTTNEKLFL. The CDR3 region has the DNA TGTGCCAGCAGTCCCGACAGAACAACTAATGAAAAACTGTTTCTT.

This clonotype was recorded at least ten times. The chain couples TRBV27 to TRBJ1-6; a possible D gene is TRBD1 (5 bases). The germline V gene encodes CDR1 MNHEY and CDR2 SMNVEV (reference sequence). The CDR3 length is 14 residues. Trimming stripped 2 bases from V and 10 bases from J, with 12 bases between. The CDR3 DNA is TGTGCCAGCAGTTTAGTAGGGGCGGGATCACCCCTCCACTTT. This codes for CASSLVGAGSPLHF.

This clonotype showed up many times. In DNA form, the CDR3 reads TGTGCCAGCTCACCACCGAACTTGGAGGCTGGCTACACCTTC. This sequence encodes CASSPPNLEAGYTF. This chain uses TRBV18 with TRBJ1-2; the D is unclear. Trimming pared 0 bases from V and 7 bases from J, leaving 12 bases between. CDR3 length: 14 residues. The germline V gene has CDR1 KGHSH and CDR2 LQKENI.

This clonotype came up a few times. The chain joins TRBV5-1 to TRBJ2-7; 9 bases are a match to TRBD1. CDR1 SGHRS and CDR2 YFSETQ come from the germline V gene. With 0 bases clipped from V and 3 bases from J, the junction kept 1 base outside the gene matches. The CDR3 is made up of 14 amino acids. The CDR3 DNA follows: TGCGCCAGCAGCTTGGAGGACAGGGGCTACGAGCAGTACTTC. It specifies CASSLEDRGYEQYF.

The chain combines TRBV11-3 with TRBJ1-2; the D gene is possibly TRBD1 (6 bases). The CDR3 has 12 residues. CDR1 is SGHNT, CDR2 YENEEA, per germline. V lost 4 bases to trimming and J lost 7 bases, with 10 bases between them. In nucleotides, the CDR3 is TGTGCCAGCAGCTCCGGGACATTTGGCTACACCTTC. Its protein product is CASSSGTFGYTF.

Worth noting for this clonotype: A read error may explain this, as a much larger clone is one base away. Here the CDR3 omits its conserved ending phenylalanine or tryptophan, so a read error is the likely source. The genes are TRBV7-2 and TRBJ1-1, with D uncertain. CDR1 is SGHTA, CDR2 FQGNSA, per germline. This CDR3 comprises 13 residues. Between the trimmed V and J ends, which lost 4 bases and 0 bases, there was a span of 6 bases. The CDR3 region has the DNA TGTGCCAGCAGCTATACACTGAACACTGAAGCTTTCCTT. This sequence encodes CASSYTLNTEAFL.

This clonotype was counted between two and nine times. This sequence may be a read error, since a much larger clone differs from it by one base. The chain joins TRBV7-2 to TRBJ2-7; D unresolved. Per germline, CDR1 SGHTA and CDR2 FQGNSA. This CDR3 comprises 14 residues. This CDR3 is CASSLQESSHEQYF. The CDR3 DNA sequence: TGTGCCAGCAGCTTGCAGGAGAGCTCCCACGAGCAGTACTTC.

Details on this clonotype: Only one base separates this from a far larger clonotype, so it likely reflects a read error. The CDR3 protein is CASTTTGNYGYTF. The CDR3 region has the DNA TGTGCCAGCACCACGACAGGGAACTATGGCTACACCTTC. The chain is built from TRBV12-3 or TRBV12-4 and TRBJ1-2; 7 bases line up with TRBD1. The CDR3 totals 13 residues. The V and J ends lost 7 bases and 2 bases, in that order; junction bases with no gene match: 4.

This clonotype was counted at least ten times. This chain connects TRBV7-2 to TRBJ2-5, with 9 bases identical to TRBD1. Germline V lookup: CDR1 SGHTA, CDR2 FQGNSA. The CDR3 covers 17 residues. V lost 4 bases and J lost 1; bases outside the gene matches: 10. CDR3 in DNA: TGTGCCAGCAGCTCTTCTGGGACGGGACAGGGCCAAGAGACCCAGTACTTC. The encoded protein is CASSSSGTGQGQETQYF.

This clonotype has ten or more counts. DNA of the CDR3: TGTGCCAGCAGCAGGTCGACAGATAACAACGGGGATACGCAGTATTTT. It is translated as CASSRSTDNNGDTQYF. The V gene is TRBV12-3 or TRBV12-4, the J gene TRBJ2-3; a possible D gene is TRBD1 (5 bases). The CDR3 covers 16 residues. V was clipped by 6 bases and J by 6 bases, with 22 bases between them.